This T cell receptor beta chain was found in a study of graft-versus-host responses after intestinal transplantation. On the study more broadly: All recipients were transplanted with multivisceral, liver-intestinal, or isolated intestinal grafts.

Trimming cost V 5 bases and J 0 bases; bases outside gene matches: 9. This CDR3 is built from 17 residues. Germline lookup yields CDR1 SEHNR and CDR2 FQNEAQ (reference sequence). Clones were sequenced by immunoSEQ multiplex PCR, and TCRdb holds only the in-frame ones, with some missing. The sample shows more than 85,000 clones, about 93% of them seen only once. The study, taken as a whole, reports: In patients with graft-donor T cell macrochimerism, allograft graft-versus-host to host-versus-graft clonal ratios were high. Investigators detected GvH clones in recipient marrow, with some emerging earlier in ileum or blood.

A remark on this clone: The antigen is unknown.

This sequence was found in a human donor who received an intestinal transplant. The material sequenced was unstimulated CD8+ T cells sorted from spleen or lymph node cells, taken before intestinal transplant. V usage is TRBV7-9 and J usage is TRBJ1-2; 10 nucleotides match TRBD1. The CDR3 region has the DNA TGTGCCAGCAGCGCCCCTGGACAGGGGGAAACTAACTATGGCTACACCTTC. Amino acids: CASSAPGQGETNYGYTF.